One and the same sample provided the 29 T cell receptor beta chains below, sequenced in a study of blood T cell repertoires in COVID-19. This table comes from immunoSEQ multiplex PCR, and its TCRdb copy is limited to in-frame clones, with some not included. The sample shows 250,000 to 350,000 clones, almost 90% of them seen only once. Sequencing was carried out using peripheral blood. Receptors originate from a woman in her twenties or thirties with COVID-19, enrolled during active disease.

The CDR3 nucleotides are TGTGCCAGCAGCTCGTCCTTGACTAGCGGGAGGAACTACGAGCAGTACTTC. It translates to CASSSSLTSGRNYEQYF. This chain uses TRBV7-2 with TRBJ2-7; 13 nucleotides line up with TRBD2. V was pared by 4 bases and J by 3 bases, with 9 bases of the junction left unmatched. Germline lookup yields CDR1 SGHTA and CDR2 FQGNSA. The CDR3 covers 17 residues.

The chain joins TRBV6-2 or TRBV6-3 to TRBJ1-6, with 9 nucleotides matching TRBD1. This CDR3 spans 14 amino acids. Germline-derived CDR1 and CDR2 are MNHEY and SVGEGT. V gave up 7 bases and J gave up 9 bases; unmatched junction bases: 7. DNA of the CDR3: TGTGCCAGCACCCCCCGGACAGGGGTTTCACCCCTCCACTTT. This codes for CASTPRTGVSPLHF.

This chain connects TRBV15 to TRBJ2-3, with 7 bases aligning to TRBD2. Germline V gives CDR1 LNHNV, CDR2 YYDKDF (reference sequence). The CDR3 consists of 15 residues. The trim removed 0 bases at V and 4 bases at J, leaving 4 bases unmatched. This chain's CDR3 is CATSRDGSGADTQYF. The CDR3, as DNA: TGTGCCACCAGCAGAGATGGGAGCGGGGCAGATACGCAGTATTTT.

This chain joins TRBV15 and TRBJ1-5, with TRBD1 matching over 8 bases. Germline loops: CDR1 LNHNV, CDR2 YYDKDF (reference sequence). CDR3 size: 13 residues. The ends lost 7 bases at V and 7 bases at J; junction bases unmatched: 6. CDR3 nucleotide sequence: TGTGCCACCACGGACAGGGTTGGCCAGCCCCAGCATTTT. Its translation: CATTDRVGQPQHF.

This rearrangement joins TRBV2 to TRBJ2-7, with 11 bases identical to TRBD2. The CDR3 is 16 residues long. The germline CDR1 and CDR2 sequences are SNHLY and FYNNEI. The junction had 8 bases not matched to a gene; V was cut back by 6 bases and J by 1 base. The CDR3 loop reads CASRYLTSGGSYEQYF. CDR3 DNA sequence: TGTGCCAGCAGGTACCTAACTAGCGGGGGATCCTACGAGCAGTACTTC.

J is TRBJ2-2 and V is TRBV27, with D perhaps matching TRBD1 (5 bases). CDR3 length: 14 amino acids. The ends were cut back, 3 bases at V and 5 bases at J, with 10 bases in the middle. Germline CDR1 MNHEY, CDR2 SMNVEV (reference sequence). DNA of the CDR3: TGTGCCAGCAGTTTCGCCAGGGCAACCGGGGAGCTGTTTTTT. Translated, it gives CASSFARATGELFF.

V and J are TRBV6-5 and TRBJ1-3; D gene uncertain. The V end lost 7 bases, the J end lost 0 bases, and 10 bases lay between the germline ends. The CDR3 is 14 residues long. From germline, CDR1 is MNHEY and CDR2 SVGAGI. CDR3 region: CASKILGSGNTIYF. CDR3 sequence (DNA): TGTGCCAGCAAGATACTCGGCTCTGGAAACACCATATATTTT.

There are a few counts of this clone. V and J are TRBV18 and TRBJ1-5, with 7 nucleotides matching TRBD1. The V and J ends lost 6 bases and 3 bases, in that order; junction bases with no gene match: 8. Germline CDR1 and CDR2: KGHSH and LQKENI. CDR3 size: 15 residues. As DNA, the CDR3 is TGTGCCAGCTCTCCAGGGAAGGGGGCCAATCAGCCCCAGCATTTT. It translates to CASSPGKGANQPQHF.

In the case of this clone: The same CDR3 is also encoded by other DNA sequences in this sample. This chain connects TRBV4-3 to TRBJ2-7, with TRBD2 matching 10 bases. Germline V gene lookup returns CDR1 LGHNA and CDR2 YSLEER. V shed 3 bases and J 3 bases; nucleotides not matched to a gene: 8. This CDR3 has 16 residues. CDR3 coding DNA: TGCGCCAGCAGCCAGGAACCGGGACTAGCGATCTACGAGCAGTACTTC. This codes for CASSQEPGLAIYEQYF.

The chain combines TRBV11-2 with TRBJ1-6, with TRBD1 identical over 8 bases. V gave up 2 bases and J gave up 15 bases; unmatched junction bases: 15. The CDR3 runs 16 residues. Germline V gives CDR1 SGHAT, CDR2 FQNNGV. The CDR3 region has the DNA TGTGCCAGCAGCTTATACCTCGGGACAGGCCCCGTAGGCCTCCACTTT. Translating it yields CASSLYLGTGPVGLHF.

Written as DNA, the CDR3 is TGTGCCAGCGGGACAGGGTGGGACAATGAGCAGTTCTTC. It is translated as CASGTGWDNEQFF. V usage is TRBV10-3 and J usage is TRBJ2-1, with 9 positions matching TRBD1. V shed 10 bases and J 5 bases; nucleotides not matched to a gene: 6. Looked up from germline, CDR1 is ENHRY and CDR2 is SYGVKD. CDR3 length: 13 residues.

The chain employs TRBV24-1 and TRBJ2-3; possibly TRBD1 for D (6 bases). The CDR3 consists of 15 residues. V was pared by 0 bases and J by 2 bases, with 8 bases between. Per the germline V gene, CDR1 is KGHDR and CDR2 is SFDVKD. For the CDR3, the DNA is TGTGCCACCAGTGATTTGGGGGGCCACACAGATACGCAGTATTTT. It translates to CATSDLGGHTDTQYF.

V is TRBV6-6 and J is TRBJ2-7, with 13 bases fitting TRBD2. The germline gives CDR1 MNHNY, CDR2 SVGAGI (reference sequence). The V segment lost 7 bases and the J segment 7 bases; nucleotides outside the gene matches: 10. This CDR3 spans 15 amino acids. The CDR3 loop reads CASNRGLAGEREQYF. CDR3 nucleotides: TGTGCCAGCAACCGCGGACTAGCGGGAGAAAGGGAGCAGTACTTC.

CDR3 DNA sequence: TGTGCCAGCAGGACCGACTTGGGGAACACTGAAGCTTTCTTT. Residues: CASRTDLGNTEAFF. V and J are TRBV2 and TRBJ1-1, with D unresolved. CDR1 SNHLY and CDR2 FYNNEI come from the germline V gene. The CDR3 sequence is 14 residues long. Trimming left V 6 bases short and J 1 base short, with 12 bases between.

V is TRBV11-1 and J is TRBJ2-1, with D maybe TRBD1 (6 bases). Germline V gene sequence: CDR1 SGHAT, CDR2 FQDESV (reference sequence). V shed 2 bases and J shed 8 bases, with 16 bases lying between them. The CDR3 contains 15 residues. The CDR3 nucleotides read TGTGCCAGCAGCTTAAGACTCCCACAGGGCCATGAGCAGTTCTTC. It codes for CASSLRLPQGHEQFF.

This chain joins TRBV12-5 and TRBJ1-2, with a possible D match to TRBD1 (5 bases). The CDR3 consists of 13 residues. CDR1 is LGHNT, CDR2 FRNRAP, per germline. The ends were cut back, 2 bases at V and 1 base at J, with 5 bases in the middle. The CDR3 DNA sequence: TGTGCTAGTGGTTTGCAGGGTAACTATGGCTACACCTTC. Its protein is CASGLQGNYGYTF.

Only one count was recorded for this clone. The V gene is TRBV6-5, the J gene TRBJ2-7; tentatively, D is TRBD1 (6 bases). The germline V gene encodes CDR1 MNHEY and CDR2 SVGAGI. This CDR3 has 15 amino acids. Trimming cost V 6 bases and J 0 bases, with 15 bases left between them. CDR3 sequence reads: CASRSRGSSSYEQYF. The CDR3 nucleotides are TGTGCCAGCAGGTCCAGGGGTTCGAGCTCCTACGAGCAGTACTTC.

The count of this clone is one. The chain carries TRBV7-9 and TRBJ2-7, with 10 bases that match TRBD1. The CDR3 length is 13 residues. Per germline, CDR1 SEHNR and CDR2 FQNEAQ (reference sequence). After removal of 5 bases from V and 6 bases from J, the junction contained 4 bases not matched to a gene. For the CDR3, the DNA is TGTGCCAGCAGCCAAGACAGGGGGCGCGAGCAGTACTTC. This translates into CASSQDRGREQYF.

The V gene is TRBV6-2 or TRBV6-3, the J gene TRBJ2-5; 12 bases are a match to TRBD2. CDR1 is MNHEY and CDR2 is SVGEGT in the germline V gene. CDR3 length: 15 amino acids. Trimming took 4 bases from V and 6 from J; bases not matched to a gene: 6. As DNA, the CDR3 is TGTGCCAGCAGTTCCCGGACTAGCGGGATGCAGACCCAGTACTTC. Protein: CASSSRTSGMQTQYF.

This clone was detected a few times. The chain is built from TRBV12-3 or TRBV12-4 and TRBJ1-2; TRBD1 aligns across 10 bases. J was trimmed by 7 bases and V by 6 bases; bases with no gene match: 5. The CDR3 has 13 residues. CDR3 sequence (DNA): TGTGCCAGCAGCCTAGGGACAGGGGTTGGCTACACCTTC. Translated, it gives CASSLGTGVGYTF.

On this clone itself: Distinct nucleotide sequences in the sample also encode this CDR3. This sequence joins TRBV28 and TRBJ2-7, with D perhaps TRBD2 (5 bases). With 3 bases removed from V and 7 bases from J, the gap between germline ends came to 10 bases. Germline-derived CDR1 and CDR2 are MDHEN and SYDVKM. The CDR3 totals 12 residues. The CDR3 bases are TGTGCCAGCAGTTTCCCCCCGGGGGAGCAGTACTTC. This encodes CASSFPPGEQYF.

The rearrangement uses TRBV30 and TRBJ1-4; TRBD1 might be the D (5 bases). V gave up 1 base and J gave up 7 bases, with 10 bases separating them. CDR1 GTSNPN and CDR2 SVGIG come from the germline V gene (reference sequence). The CDR3 consists of 13 residues. The DNA of the CDR3 is TGTGCCTGGAGTGGCAGGGTCGGTGAAAAACTGTTTTTT. Translation: CAWSGRVGEKLFF.

CDR3 loop: CSAQEGEKLFF. The CDR3, as DNA: TGCAGCGCGCAGGAGGGTGAAAAACTGTTTTTT. The J gene is TRBJ1-4, the V gene TRBV29-1, with D unclear. V lost 7 bases, J lost 7 bases, and 10 bases lay in between. Per the germline V gene, CDR1 is SQVTM and CDR2 is ANQGSEA. This CDR3 contains 11 residues.

V is TRBV27 and J is TRBJ1-2; 8 positions match TRBD1. With V trimmed by 3 bases and J by 4 bases, 16 bases remained unmatched. Germline values: CDR1 MNHEY, CDR2 SMNVEV (reference sequence). There are 18 residues in the CDR3. The CDR3 protein is CASSFSAGTGPQFYGYTF. In DNA form, the CDR3 reads TGTGCCAGCAGTTTCTCGGCGGGGACAGGTCCGCAATTCTATGGCTACACCTTC.

The rearrangement uses TRBV19 and TRBJ2-1; 10 nucleotides align to TRBD2. The CDR3 consists of 16 residues. Germline V CDR1 and CDR2: LNHDA, SQIVND (reference sequence). Unmatched junction bases numbered 10, after V lost 5 bases and J lost 6 bases. The CDR3 region has the DNA TGTGCCAGTAGTGCCTTAACAGCGGGAGGGTTCAATGAGCAGTTCTTC. Translated, it gives CASSALTAGGFNEQFF.

The chain employs TRBV9 and TRBJ1-6, with 7 bases lining up with TRBD1. The junction had 7 bases not matched to a gene; V was cut back by 5 bases and J by 5 bases. CDR3 length: 15 residues. Germline V gene data show CDR1 as SGDLS and CDR2 as YYNGEE. The CDR3 loop is CASSKGAGDNSPLHF. The CDR3 DNA reads TGTGCCAGCAGTAAGGGGGCAGGGGATAATTCACCCCTCCACTTT.

The V call is TRBV5-6, the J call TRBJ2-3; D call uncertain. CDR1 SGHDT and CDR2 YYEEEE come from the germline V gene. Between the trimmed V and J ends, which lost 7 bases and 1 base, there was a span of 10 bases. The CDR3 sequence is 13 residues long. The CDR3 DNA reads as TGTGCCAGCCAACCGCAGGGCACAGATACGCAGTATTTT. Protein: CASQPQGTDTQYF.

The chain combines TRBV11-2 with TRBJ2-3; 7 bases are shared with TRBD2. The CDR3 runs to 14 residues. The germline V gene encodes CDR1 SGHAT and CDR2 FQNNGV. V was clipped by 5 bases and J by 3 bases; unmatched bases: 5. Written as DNA, the CDR3 is TGTGCCAGCAGCCGTCGGGGGGTAACAGATACGCAGTATTTT. It specifies CASSRRGVTDTQYF.

The chain joins TRBV2 to TRBJ2-7; 8 bases align to TRBD2. Per germline, CDR1 SNHLY and CDR2 FYNNEI. Germline trimming cut 5 bases from V and 3 bases from J; bases unmatched to any gene: 3. There are 13 residues in the CDR3. As DNA, the CDR3 is TGTGCCAGCAGTAAACTAGCGGACTACGAGCAGTACTTC. This sequence encodes CASSKLADYEQYF.